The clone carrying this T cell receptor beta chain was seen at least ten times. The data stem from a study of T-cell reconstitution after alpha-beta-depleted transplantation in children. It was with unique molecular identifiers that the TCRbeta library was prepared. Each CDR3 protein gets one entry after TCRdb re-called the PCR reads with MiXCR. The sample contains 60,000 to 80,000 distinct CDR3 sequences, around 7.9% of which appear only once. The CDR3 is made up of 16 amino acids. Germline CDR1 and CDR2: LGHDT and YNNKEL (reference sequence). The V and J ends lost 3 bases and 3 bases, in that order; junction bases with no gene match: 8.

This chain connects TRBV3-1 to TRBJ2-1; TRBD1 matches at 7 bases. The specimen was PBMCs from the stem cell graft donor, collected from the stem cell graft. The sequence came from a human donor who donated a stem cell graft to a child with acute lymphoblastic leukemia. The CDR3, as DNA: TGTGCCAGCAGCCATTTACTCCGGGACAGCTACAATGAGCAGTTCTTC. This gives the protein CASSHLLRDSYNEQFF.